This entry concerns a single TCR beta chain. The sample holds a few counts of this clonotype. Its antigen is currently not known. Base quality data are lacking; no much larger clone is found one base away. TCR beta CDR3 regions were amplified from RNA transcripts. The first round of RT-PCR for the TCR CDR3 was performed with the HTBI primer set and the Qiagen OneStep RT-PCR kit. Libraries were constructed in a second round of multiplex PCR, after which size selection and purification were carried out. Libraries were sequenced paired-end with 100 bp reads on an Illumina HiSeq2000. The source study handled its data this way. SOAPnuke was used to process the raw data, throwing out any read that contained adapters or uncalled bases, had a mean Phred below 15, or lacked an exact constant-primer or identifier match. COPE v1.2.5 was used to merge high-quality paired reads, and clonotypes were defined as unique nucleotide sequences. MiTCR v1.1 was used to align the clonotypes against IMGT TRBV, TRBD and TRBJ reference segments. Only V-J combinations with frequency above 0.0001, covering 99.2% of repertoires, were analysed. A TCS score was defined as the ratio of F50 (clonal expansion) to E x V (chaos), with BLOSUM62-based TCRdist applied between CDR3 peptides within each V-J. Welch's t-statistics and random forest reduced roughly 500 V-J features to around 14, which were used in a naive Bayes classifier (R e1071). The raw public data were reprocessed by TCRdb itself: fastp quality trimming at Q25, MiXCR clonotype calling, in-frame beta chains only. Under each unique CDR3 protein, matching rows form one entry showing the most common genes and DNA. TCRdb assigned the V and J calls; the authors' analysis was not used. This sample holds around 580,000 distinct CDR3 sequences; 16% were observed only once. The ten largest clonotypes hold about 20% of the sample.

Graves' hyperthyroidism was defined as stable when no progression to ophthalmopathy occurred over 18 months of follow-up. The hyperthyroidism patients were between 18 and 65 years old and newly diagnosed, with a disease duration of less than 2 months. Patients with uncontrolled infections, other autoimmune diseases, pregnancy or lactation were excluded. Diagnoses relied on clinical symptoms, serum thyroxine and TRAb, thyroid ultrasound and orbital computed tomography. PBMCs were separated from 8 to 10 ml of fresh peripheral blood using Ficoll-Paque density gradient centrifugation. Trizol reagent was used to extract total RNA, and RNA quality was then checked on an Agilent 2100 Bioanalyzer. From cysteine to phenylalanine, the CDR3 is 16 amino acids long. Solely the CDR3 DNA is kept, with 48 bases framed from the first base. Based on the germline V gene, the CDR1 and CDR2 sequences are SNHLY and FYNNEI. V is pared back by 4 bases and J by 0 bases, with 13 bases lying between the germline termini.

This specimen belongs to a study of T cells in Graves' hyperthyroidism and ophthalmopathy (dated by TCRdb to about 2019). For context, the study as a whole: Peripheral blood samples were taken at the time of initial diagnosis, prior to any treatment. For training and testing, the 100 or so patients in the discovery cohort were randomly divided in a 7:3 ratio. Whether ophthalmopathy could be predicted prospectively was tested in an independent validation cohort made up of under 20 hyperthyroidism patients plus 17 patients who later progressed to ophthalmopathy. In about 6 Graves' hyperthyroidism patients, the study also compared T-cell repertoires from thyroid tissue with T-cell repertoires from blood. A discovery cohort of around 100 patients, about 40 with Graves' ophthalmopathy and about 60 with stable Graves' hyperthyroidism, was used to find distinguishing TCR V-J signatures. According to the paper, TCR Vbeta CDR3 sequencing was carried out on some 130 peripheral blood samples, which came from more than 40 ophthalmopathy, around 75 hyperthyroidism and roughly 17 progressor patients. After blood sampling, hyperthyroidism patients were treated with methimazole at a starting dose of 30 mg daily, and ophthalmopathy patients were treated with high-dose intravenous methylprednisolone.

General study outcomes and caveats: Most expanded thyroid clonotypes (frequency above 0.001) were also detected in blood, suggesting blood repertoires may reflect thyroid immune responses. Ophthalmopathy was separated from stable hyperthyroidism by a 13 V-J signature model, with around 90% sensitivity and approximately 84% specificity obtained in cross-validation and 80%/75% obtained in testing. Sample size was not statistically predetermined, and blinding of investigators to group allocation was not performed. In validation, the model predicted progression to ophthalmopathy with roughly 66% sensitivity and roughly 75% specificity, a median of 6.5 months before onset.

The chain was built from TRBV2 and TRBJ1-3; the D gene is unclear. The sample taken for sequencing was blood. The clonotype was recovered from a woman under 30 with Graves' hyperthyroidism. Read as DNA, the sequence is TGTGCCAGCAGTGTTGATCTCGGCTACTCTGGAAACACCATATATTTT. Translated, this gives CASSVDLGYSGNTIYF.